This passage covers 11 T cell receptor beta chains from one sample sequenced in a study of T cells after yellow fever vaccination. Each CDR3 protein gets one entry after TCRdb re-called the 5' RACE reads with MiXCR. The sample has some 350,000 distinct CDR3 sequences, around a tenth seen once. The specimen was PBMCs, collected on the day of the first yellow fever vaccination. All receptors derive from a man aged 18 to 29 who received the YFV17D yellow fever vaccine.

This clonotype was seen a handful of times. The V gene is TRBV10-3, the J gene TRBJ2-5, with no clear D. The germline V gene has CDR1 ENHRY and CDR2 SYGVKD. V shed 2 bases and J shed 5 bases, with 9 bases lying between them. The CDR3 runs to 13 residues. CDR3 bases: TGTGCCATCAGTGAGACTGGTGGGGAGACCCAGTACTTC. It encodes CAISETGGETQYF.

The genes are TRBV5-5 and TRBJ2-1, with D maybe TRBD1 (5 bases). V was shortened by 1 base and J by 3 bases, with 14 bases between the two germline ends. The CDR3 has 16 residues. The germline gives CDR1 SGHKS, CDR2 YYEKEE (reference sequence). The CDR3 nucleotides are TGTGCCAGCAGCTTGTGGGGCCAAACCTTCTACAATGAGCAGTTCTTC. Translating it yields CASSLWGQTFYNEQFF.

The chain has TRBV6-5 and TRBJ1-3; D not certain. Trimming pared 2 bases from V and 1 base from J, leaving 6 bases between. Germline V CDR1 and CDR2: MNHEY, SVGAGI. The CDR3 sequence is 14 residues long. CDR3 coding DNA: TGTGCCAGCAGTTACATCAAGTCTGGAAACACCATATATTTT. Protein product: CASSYIKSGNTIYF.

The chain uses TRBV5-4 and TRBJ2-2, with D tentatively TRBD1 (5 bases). V dropped 1 base and J dropped 1 base, with 8 bases sitting between them. The CDR3 runs to 15 residues. Germline V CDR1 and CDR2: SGHNT, YYREEE (reference sequence). Here the CDR3 DNA reads TGTGCCAGCAGCTTGAAGACAGTGAACACCGGGGAGCTGTTTTTT. Residues: CASSLKTVNTGELFF.

This clonotype was picked up a small number of times. The V call is TRBV3-1, the J call TRBJ2-1; TRBD1 matches at 7 bases. Trimming removed 2 bases from V and 1 base from J; junction bases left unmatched: 5. The CDR3 has 16 residues. Germline assignment: CDR1 LGHDT and CDR2 YNNKEL (reference sequence). The CDR3 sequence: CASSQRQGESYNEQFF. The CDR3 coding sequence is TGTGCCAGCAGCCAAAGACAGGGCGAGTCCTACAATGAGCAGTTCTTC.

The chain carries TRBV5-1 and TRBJ1-1; 9 nucleotides match TRBD1. The CDR3 runs 13 residues. The germline CDR1 and CDR2 sequences are SGHRS and YFSETQ. V lost 3 bases, J lost 12 bases, and 9 bases stayed unmatched. The CDR3 coding sequence is TGCGCCAGCAGCTCACCGGGACAGGGTGTACCTTTCTTT. Translated, it gives CASSSPGQGVPFF.

This clonotype was picked up a small number of times. The CDR3 here is CASSLEANTGELFF. CDR3 DNA: TGTGCCAGCAGCTTAGAAGCGAACACCGGGGAGCTGTTTTTT. The V and J genes are TRBV7-2 and TRBJ2-2; unclear D gene. Trimming took off 1 base at V and 0 bases at J, with 3 bases between the two ends. Germline CDR1 reads SGHTA; CDR2 reads FQGNSA. The CDR3 is 14 residues long.

This sequence joins TRBV3-1 and TRBJ1-3, with D hard to call. Trimming took 1 base from V and 0 from J, leaving 10 bases between them. Germline-derived CDR1 and CDR2 are LGHDT and YNNKEL (reference sequence). This CDR3 comprises 16 residues. CDR3 nucleotide sequence: TGTGCCAGCAGCCAAGTACGGCCTATCTCTGGAAACACCATATATTTT. As protein: CASSQVRPISGNTIYF.

V gene TRBV7-9 combines with J gene TRBJ2-2, with D maybe TRBD1 (6 bases). This CDR3 spans 16 amino acids. Germline V CDR1 and CDR2: SEHNR, FQNEAQ (reference sequence). V shed 5 bases and J shed 2 bases, with 15 bases lying between them. The chain's CDR3 is CASSPTAGDNTGELFF. In DNA form, the CDR3 reads TGTGCCAGCAGCCCCACCGCAGGGGATAACACCGGGGAGCTGTTTTTT.

This clonotype showed up many times. The DNA for the CDR3 is TGTGCCAGCAGTTACGGCGCGGGGGGCCTTAGAGAGCAGTTCTTC. Translated, it gives CASSYGAGGLREQFF. V usage is TRBV6-5 and J usage is TRBJ2-1; TRBD2 agrees at 8 bases. The CDR3 sequence is 15 residues long. V trimming: 2 bases; J trimming: 10 bases; junction bases outside the gene matches: 10. Germline CDR1 MNHEY, CDR2 SVGAGI.

The chain links TRBV20-1 to TRBJ2-1; TRBD2 matches at 10 bases. The CDR3 is 18 amino acids. The V segment lost 5 bases and the J segment 7 bases; nucleotides outside the gene matches: 20. CDR1 and CDR2 (germline): DFQATT, SNEGSKA (reference sequence). CDR3: CSAAPSGGIRANTNEQFF. The CDR3 DNA reads TGCAGTGCTGCCCCTAGCGGGGGTATCCGAGCAAATACGAATGAGCAGTTCTTC.